Listed below are T cell receptor beta chains from one sample, sequenced in a study of blood T cell repertoires in COVID-19. Sequenced by immunoSEQ multiplex PCR; TCRdb stores in-frame clones only, minus some. The sample records around 120,000 clones, nearly 90% being singletons. The sample comprised peripheral blood. Receptor source: a woman aged 55 to 70 with COVID-19, enrolled during active disease. Each CDR3 is given with its conserved first and last residue. The D gene is left open where the match is weak. Some rows have no size entry. The others give once, few or many, or a class for an expanded clone.

clone size: .; J gene: TRBJ2-7; D gene: TRBD1; V gene: TRBV15; CDR3 protein: CATQTIDREEQYF; CDR3 DNA: TGTGCCACCCAAACTATAGACAGGGAAGAGCAGTACTTC
clone size: .; J gene: TRBJ2-1; D gene: TRBD2; V gene: TRBV4-1; CDR3 protein: CASSQDSRYQRGPHNEQFF; CDR3 DNA: TGCGCCAGCAGCCAAGATTCCCGCTACCAGCGGGGGCCGCACAATGAGCAGTTCTTC
clone size: .; J gene: TRBJ2-7; D gene: TRBD1; V gene: TRBV18; CDR3 protein: CASSPGTGFYEQYF; CDR3 DNA: TGTGCCAGCTCACCAGGGACAGGTTTTTACGAGCAGTACTTC
clone size: few; J gene: TRBJ2-7; D gene: .; V gene: TRBV5-1; CDR3 protein: CASSPGALGREQYF; CDR3 DNA: TGCGCCAGCAGCCCGGGGGCTCTCGGGAGGGAGCAGTACTTC
clone size: .; J gene: TRBJ2-3; D gene: TRBD1; V gene: TRBV7-3; CDR3 protein: CASSPSTGVGNTQYF; CDR3 DNA: TGTGCCAGCAGCCCTTCTACAGGGGTCGGGAATACGCAGTATTTT
clone size: .; J gene: TRBJ1-1; D gene: .; V gene: TRBV28; CDR3 protein: CASSLLGSAEAFF; CDR3 DNA: TGTGCCAGCAGTTTACTCGGGTCTGCTGAAGCTTTCTTT
clone size: .; J gene: TRBJ2-1; D gene: TRBD2; V gene: TRBV19; CDR3 protein: CASSMRTSGGFNEQFF; CDR3 DNA: TGTGCCAGTAGTATGCGGACTAGCGGGGGGTTCAATGAGCAGTTCTTC
clone size: .; J gene: TRBJ1-2; D gene: TRBD1; V gene: TRBV5-3; CDR3 protein: CAGRGHVYGYTF; CDR3 DNA: TGTGCCGGCAGGGGGCATGTCTATGGCTACACCTTC
clone size: .; J gene: TRBJ1-2; D gene: .; V gene: TRBV6-5; CDR3 protein: CASTPRGGHGYTF; CDR3 DNA: TGTGCCAGCACCCCAAGGGGGGGTCATGGCTACACCTTC
clone size: .; J gene: TRBJ2-7; D gene: TRBD1; V gene: TRBV9; CDR3 protein: CASSVRGTGGYEQYF; CDR3 DNA: TGTGCCAGCAGCGTCCGAGGGACAGGGGGCTACGAGCAGTACTTC
clone size: .; J gene: TRBJ2-7; D gene: .; V gene: TRBV7-2; CDR3 protein: CASRQWQVSYEQYF; CDR3 DNA: TGTGCCAGCAGACAATGGCAGGTTTCCTACGAGCAGTACTTC